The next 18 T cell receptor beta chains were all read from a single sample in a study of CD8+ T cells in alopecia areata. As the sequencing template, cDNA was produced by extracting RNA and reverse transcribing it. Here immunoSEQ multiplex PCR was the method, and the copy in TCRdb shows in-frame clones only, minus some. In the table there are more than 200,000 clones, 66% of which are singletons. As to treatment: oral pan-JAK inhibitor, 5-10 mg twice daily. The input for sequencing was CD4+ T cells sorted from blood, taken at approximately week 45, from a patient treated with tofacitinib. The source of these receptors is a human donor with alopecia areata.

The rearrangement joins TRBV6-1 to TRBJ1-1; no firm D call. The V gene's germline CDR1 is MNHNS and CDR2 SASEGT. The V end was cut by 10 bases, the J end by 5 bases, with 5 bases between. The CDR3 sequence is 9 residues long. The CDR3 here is CATLTEAFF. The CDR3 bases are TGTGCCACCCTTACTGAAGCTTTCTTT.

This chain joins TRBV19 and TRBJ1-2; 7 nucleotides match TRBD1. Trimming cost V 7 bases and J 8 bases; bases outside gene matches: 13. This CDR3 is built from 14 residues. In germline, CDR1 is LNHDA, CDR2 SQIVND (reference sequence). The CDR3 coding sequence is TGTGCCAGTACCAGCCTTCCGACAGGGAGAGGCTACACCTTC. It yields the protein CASTSLPTGRGYTF.

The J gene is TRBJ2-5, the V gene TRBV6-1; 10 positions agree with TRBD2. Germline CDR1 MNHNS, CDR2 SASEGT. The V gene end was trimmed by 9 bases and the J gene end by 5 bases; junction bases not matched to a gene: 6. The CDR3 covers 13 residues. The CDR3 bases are TGTGCCAGTGAGCGGGGGGGAACGGAGACCCAGTACTTC. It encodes CASERGGTETQYF.

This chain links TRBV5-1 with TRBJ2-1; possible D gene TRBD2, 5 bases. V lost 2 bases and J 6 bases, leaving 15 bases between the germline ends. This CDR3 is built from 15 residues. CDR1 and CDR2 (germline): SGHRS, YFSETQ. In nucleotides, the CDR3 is TGCGCCAGCAGCTTAACAGCGGCGAATGGCAATGAGCAGTTCTTC. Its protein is CASSLTAANGNEQFF.

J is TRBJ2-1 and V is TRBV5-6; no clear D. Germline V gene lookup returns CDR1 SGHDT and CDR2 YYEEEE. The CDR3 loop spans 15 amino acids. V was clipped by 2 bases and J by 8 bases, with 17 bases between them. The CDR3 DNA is TGTGCCAGCAGCTTAAGTGGCGAGCCTATAGATGAGCAGTTCTTC. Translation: CASSLSGEPIDEQFF.

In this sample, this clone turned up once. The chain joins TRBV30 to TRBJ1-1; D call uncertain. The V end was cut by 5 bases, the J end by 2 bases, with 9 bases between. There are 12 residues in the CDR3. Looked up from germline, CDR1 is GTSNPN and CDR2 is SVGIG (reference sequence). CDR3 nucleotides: TGTGCCTGGGATGGGGTAAACACTGAAGCTTTCTTT. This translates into CAWDGVNTEAFF.

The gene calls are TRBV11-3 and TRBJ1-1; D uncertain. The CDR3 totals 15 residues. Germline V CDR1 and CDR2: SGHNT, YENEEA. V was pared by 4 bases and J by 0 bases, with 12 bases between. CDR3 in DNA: TGTGCCAGCAGCTCTTTCACGAACATGAACACTGAAGCTTTCTTT. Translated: CASSSFTNMNTEAFF.

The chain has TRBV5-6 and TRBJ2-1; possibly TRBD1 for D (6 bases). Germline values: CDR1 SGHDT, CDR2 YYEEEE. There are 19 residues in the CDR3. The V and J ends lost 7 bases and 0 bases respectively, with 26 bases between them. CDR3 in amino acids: CASGPSLTGPLSSYNEQFF. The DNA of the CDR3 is TGTGCCAGCGGCCCTAGCCTGACAGGACCTCTAAGCTCCTACAATGAGCAGTTCTTC.

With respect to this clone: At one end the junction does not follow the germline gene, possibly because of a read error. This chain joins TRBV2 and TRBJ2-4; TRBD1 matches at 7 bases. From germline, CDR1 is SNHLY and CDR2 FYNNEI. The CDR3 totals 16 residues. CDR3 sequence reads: CASSEGDRIAKHIQYF. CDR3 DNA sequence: TGTGCCAGCAGTGAAGGGGACAGAATAGCCAAACACATTCAGTACTTC.

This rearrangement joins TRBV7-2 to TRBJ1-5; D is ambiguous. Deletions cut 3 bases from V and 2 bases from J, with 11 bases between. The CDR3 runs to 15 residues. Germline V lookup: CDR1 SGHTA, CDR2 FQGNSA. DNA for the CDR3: TGTGCCAGCAGCTTGGTAATGGGAGGCAATCAGCCCCAGCATTTT. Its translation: CASSLVMGGNQPQHF.

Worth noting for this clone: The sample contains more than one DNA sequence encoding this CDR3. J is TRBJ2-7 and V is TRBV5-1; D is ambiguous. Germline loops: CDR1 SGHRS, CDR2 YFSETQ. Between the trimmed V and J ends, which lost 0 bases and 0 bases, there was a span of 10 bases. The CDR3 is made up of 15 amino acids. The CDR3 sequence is CASSLVAGSSYEQYF. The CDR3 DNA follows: TGCGCCAGCAGCTTGGTGGCAGGAAGCTCCTACGAGCAGTACTTC.

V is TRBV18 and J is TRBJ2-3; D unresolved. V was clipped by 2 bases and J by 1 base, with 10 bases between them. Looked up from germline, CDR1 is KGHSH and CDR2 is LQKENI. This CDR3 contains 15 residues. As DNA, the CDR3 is TGTGCCAGCTCACCATTTACTCGAGGCACAGATACGCAGTATTTT. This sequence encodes CASSPFTRGTDTQYF.

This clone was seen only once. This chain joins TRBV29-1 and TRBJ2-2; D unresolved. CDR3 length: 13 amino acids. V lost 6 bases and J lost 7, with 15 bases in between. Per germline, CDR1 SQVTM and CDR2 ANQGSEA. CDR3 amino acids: CSVAPMTGGELFF. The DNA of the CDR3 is TGCAGCGTCGCGCCAATGACTGGCGGGGAGCTGTTTTTT.

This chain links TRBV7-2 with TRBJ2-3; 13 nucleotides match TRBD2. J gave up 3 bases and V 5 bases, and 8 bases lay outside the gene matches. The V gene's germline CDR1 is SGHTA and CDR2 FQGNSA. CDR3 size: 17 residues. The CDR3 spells CASSRGLAGVRTDTQYF. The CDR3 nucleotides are TGTGCCAGCAGCCGAGGACTAGCGGGGGTCCGTACAGATACGCAGTATTTT.

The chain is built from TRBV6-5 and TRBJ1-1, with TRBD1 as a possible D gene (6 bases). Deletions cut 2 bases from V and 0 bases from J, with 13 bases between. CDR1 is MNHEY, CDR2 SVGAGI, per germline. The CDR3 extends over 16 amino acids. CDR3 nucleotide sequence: TGTGCCAGCAGTTACGAGACAGGCCTCATGAACACTGAAGCTTTCTTT. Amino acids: CASSYETGLMNTEAFF.

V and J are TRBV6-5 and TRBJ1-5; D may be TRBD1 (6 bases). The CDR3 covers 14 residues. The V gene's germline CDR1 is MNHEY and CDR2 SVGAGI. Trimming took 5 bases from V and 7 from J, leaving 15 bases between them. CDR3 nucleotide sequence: TGTGCCAGCAGTCCCACAGGGAGTCGGCAGCCCCAGCATTTT. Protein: CASSPTGSRQPQHF.

The CDR3 nucleotides are TGCGCCAGCAGCCGAGGACAGGGGATGAACACTGAAGCTTTCTTT. Its protein is CASSRGQGMNTEAFF. The chain combines TRBV5-1 with TRBJ1-1, with TRBD1 matching 9 bases. V lost 4 bases to trimming and J lost 0 bases; unmatched junction nucleotides: 4. Germline V CDR1 and CDR2: SGHRS, YFSETQ. This CDR3 is built from 15 residues.

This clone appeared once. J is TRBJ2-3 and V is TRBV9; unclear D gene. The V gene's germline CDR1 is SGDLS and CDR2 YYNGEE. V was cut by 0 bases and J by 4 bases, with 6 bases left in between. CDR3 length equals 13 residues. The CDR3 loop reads CASSVVTADTQYF. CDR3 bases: TGTGCCAGCAGCGTAGTCACGGCAGATACGCAGTATTTT.